This passage covers 31 T cell receptor beta chains from one sample sequenced in a study of T cell responses to AZD1222 COVID-19 vaccine. The protocol was immunoSEQ multiplex PCR, while the TCRdb copy is restricted to in-frame clones and leaves out a portion. The sample yields 150,000 or so clones, about nine tenths seen once. The starting material was peripheral blood, obtained 28 days after the second dose of the MenACWY control vaccine. The receptor set was obtained from an adult who received the MenACWY meningococcal vaccine as a control.

The chain employs TRBV6-5 and TRBJ2-4; D is undetermined. This CDR3 is 14 amino acids long. The V gene lost 6 bases and the J gene lost 7 bases, with 16 bases spanning the gap. CDR1 and CDR2 (germline): MNHEY, SVGAGI. The CDR3 DNA reads TGTGCCAGCAGCCCGACCGGCCTAGATAACATTCAGTACTTC. Residues: CASSPTGLDNIQYF.

This clone was picked up one time. The chain combines TRBV28 with TRBJ1-1; D possibly corresponds to TRBD1 (5 bases). CDR3 length: 19 amino acids. Trimming cost V 6 bases and J 0 bases, with 26 bases left between them. CDR1 MDHEN and CDR2 SYDVKM come from the germline V gene. The DNA for the CDR3 is TGTGCCAGCAGCCGCCCCGAAAGCCGCTGGGGGACCATGAACACTGAAGCTTTCTTT. Translated, it gives CASSRPESRWGTMNTEAFF.

The rearrangement links TRBV28 to TRBJ1-4; TRBD1 might be the D (6 bases). Between the trimmed V and J ends, which lost 6 bases and 4 bases, there was a span of 15 bases. CDR3 size: 15 residues. Looked up from germline, CDR1 is MDHEN and CDR2 is SYDVKM. The CDR3 region has the DNA TGTGCCAGCAGAAGCCAGGGGACGGGTAATGAAAAACTGTTTTTT. Residues: CASRSQGTGNEKLFF.

On this clone: The sample has other DNA sequences that encode this CDR3 too. The chain links TRBV7-9 to TRBJ1-1; D unresolved. The germline V gene encodes CDR1 SEHNR and CDR2 FQNEAQ (reference sequence). The V gene lost 0 bases and the J gene lost 1 base, with 6 bases spanning the gap. This CDR3 region has 14 residues. The CDR3 bases are TGTGCCAGCAGCTTAGCTCTGGGGAACACTGAAGCTTTCTTT. It encodes CASSLALGNTEAFF.

The chain has TRBV28 and TRBJ1-2, with a possible D match to TRBD1 (5 bases). There are 16 residues in the CDR3. Trimming shortened V by 2 bases and J by 1 base, and 14 bases separated the two germline ends. CDR1 and CDR2 (germline): MDHEN, SYDVKM. The CDR3: CASSLGGTELNYGYTF. CDR3 bases: TGTGCCAGCAGTTTAGGCGGGACCGAACTTAACTATGGCTACACCTTC.

In its sample, this clone was seen once. The chain is built from TRBV7-2 and TRBJ2-5; 10 positions agree with TRBD1. This CDR3 is 14 amino acids long. Unmatched junction bases numbered 4, after V lost 4 bases and J lost 5 bases. The V gene's germline CDR1 is SGHTA and CDR2 FQGNSA. As DNA, the CDR3 is TGTGCCAGCAGCTGGGGACAGGGGAGGGAGACCCAGTACTTC. Protein product: CASSWGQGRETQYF. Using reference TRBV7-2 and TRBJ2-5 for the parts outside the CDR3, the full variable domain is GAGVSQSPSNKVTEKGKDVELRCDPISGHTALYWYRQSLGQGLEFLIYFQGNSAPDKSGLPSDRFSAERTGGSVSTLTIQRTQQEDSAVYLCASSWGQGRETQYFGPGTRLLVL.

V usage is TRBV4-3 and J usage is TRBJ1-3; the D gene is possibly TRBD1 (6 bases). The CDR3 totals 15 residues. Trimming removed 4 bases from V and 0 bases from J, with 10 bases in between. Germline CDR1 reads LGHNA; CDR2 reads YSLEER. CDR3 protein: CASSPRTVSGNTIYF. As DNA, the CDR3 is TGCGCCAGCAGCCCCCGGACAGTCTCTGGAAACACCATATATTTT.

V is TRBV7-9 and J is TRBJ1-1; D is undetermined. Germline values: CDR1 SEHNR, CDR2 FQNEAQ (reference sequence). The CDR3 runs 12 residues. Trimming took off 2 bases at V and 8 bases at J, with 9 bases between the two ends. The CDR3 spells CASSLSAGEAFF. In nucleotides, the CDR3 is TGTGCCAGCAGCTTAAGTGCAGGAGAAGCTTTCTTT.

The chain employs TRBV27 and TRBJ1-6; D is undetermined. This CDR3 region has 15 residues. From germline, CDR1 is MNHEY and CDR2 SMNVEV (reference sequence). V lost 1 base to trimming and J lost 11 bases, with 15 bases between them. CDR3 protein: CASSLLSRRETPLHF. The CDR3 DNA reads TGTGCCAGCAGTTTATTGTCCAGGAGAGAGACACCCCTCCACTTT.

The gene calls are TRBV28 and TRBJ2-3; D is undetermined. The CDR3 consists of 13 residues. V dropped 5 bases and J dropped 2 bases, with 8 bases sitting between them. Germline CDR1 and CDR2: MDHEN and SYDVKM. The CDR3 here is CASSPPATDTQYF. DNA of the CDR3: TGTGCCAGCAGTCCCCCCGCCACAGATACGCAGTATTTT.

This clone occurred once. This chain joins TRBV6-2 or TRBV6-3 and TRBJ2-3; TRBD2 matches at 8 bases. Germline V gives CDR1 MNHEY, CDR2 SVGEGT. The CDR3 totals 16 residues. The trim removed 1 base at V and 4 bases at J, leaving 7 bases unmatched. CDR3 DNA: TGTGCCAGCAGTTACTTACGGGAGGGCCAGGCAGATACGCAGTATTTT. Protein product: CASSYLREGQADTQYF.

The chain links TRBV9 to TRBJ1-6; 7 bases line up with TRBD1. Germline CDR1 SGDLS, CDR2 YYNGEE. The ends lost 3 bases at V and 9 bases at J; junction bases unmatched: 12. This CDR3 has 16 amino acids. CDR3 sequence: CASSASTGVGSSPLHF. In DNA form, the CDR3 reads TGTGCCAGCAGCGCCAGTACAGGGGTTGGGAGTTCACCCCTCCACTTT.

This clone came up once. This sequence joins TRBV28 and TRBJ1-4; D not resolved. V shed 5 bases and J shed 0 bases, with 13 bases lying between them. Per germline, CDR1 MDHEN and CDR2 SYDVKM. The CDR3 covers 16 residues. The CDR3: CASSRGSGATNEKLFF. CDR3 DNA: TGTGCCAGCAGTCGGGGAAGTGGGGCAACTAATGAAAAACTGTTTTTT.

V is TRBV5-4 and J is TRBJ2-3, with D perhaps being TRBD1 or TRBD2 (5 bases each). This CDR3 comprises 14 residues. Germline lookup yields CDR1 SGHNT and CDR2 YYREEE (reference sequence). The V gene lost 4 bases and the J gene lost 1 base, with 10 bases spanning the gap. CDR3 coding DNA: TGTGCCAGCAGCCCTCGGGGCGGCACAGATACGCAGTATTTT. This codes for CASSPRGGTDTQYF.

This chain joins TRBV7-3 and TRBJ2-2; TRBD1 agrees at 8 bases. Losses at the gene ends were 1 base for V and 4 bases for J; bases not matched to a gene: 2. The CDR3 has 15 residues. Germline V gives CDR1 SGHTA, CDR2 FQGTGA. CDR3 sequence reads: CASSLKQGGTGELFF. The CDR3 DNA is TGTGCCAGCAGCTTAAAACAGGGGGGCACCGGGGAGCTGTTTTTT. Together with reference TRBV7-3 and TRBJ2-2, the CDR3 gives the full variable domain: GAGVSQTPSNKVTEKGKYVELRCDPISGHTALYWYRQSLGQGPEFLIYFQGTGAADDSGLPNDRFFAVRPEGSVSTLKIQRTERGDSAVYLCASSLKQGGTGELFFGEGSRLTVL.

This chain links TRBV7-2 with TRBJ1-6, with 8 bases lining up with TRBD1. The CDR3 is 15 amino acids. The trim removed 5 bases at V and 7 bases at J, leaving 7 bases unmatched. Germline V gene sequence: CDR1 SGHTA, CDR2 FQGNSA. The CDR3, as DNA: TGTGCCAGCAGCCCGCAGGGGGCAAGGAATTCACCCCTCCACTTT. Protein sequence: CASSPQGARNSPLHF.

The chain joins TRBV7-2 to TRBJ1-5; D perhaps matches TRBD1 (5 bases). Germline CDR1 is SGHTA and CDR2 is FQGNSA. V shed 2 bases and J shed 2 bases, with 10 bases lying between them. CDR3 size: 15 residues. The CDR3 coding sequence is TGTGCCAGCAGCTTATCCAGGGAAGGCAATCAGCCCCAGCATTTT. Its protein is CASSLSREGNQPQHF.

J is TRBJ1-2 and V is TRBV28, with 8 positions matching TRBD1. Germline CDR1 and CDR2: MDHEN and SYDVKM. This CDR3 has 14 residues. J lost 7 bases, V lost 2 bases, and 6 bases had no gene match. The CDR3 DNA is TGTGCCAGCAGTTTAAACGGACAGGGTGTTGGCTACACCTTC. Translating gives CASSLNGQGVGYTF.

The chain combines TRBV7-9 with TRBJ2-1, with 9 bases that match TRBD1. The CDR3 contains 16 residues. The germline gives CDR1 SEHNR, CDR2 FQNEAQ (reference sequence). The V gene end was trimmed by 1 base and the J gene end by 8 bases; junction bases not matched to a gene: 9. CDR3 amino acids: CASSLGGQGKDDEQFF. The CDR3, as DNA: TGTGCCAGCAGCTTAGGAGGACAGGGGAAAGACGATGAGCAGTTCTTC.

The rearrangement links TRBV9 to TRBJ2-7; a possible D gene is TRBD1 (6 bases). Trimming cost V 4 bases and J 6 bases, with 14 bases left between them. The germline V gene has CDR1 SGDLS and CDR2 YYNGEE. There are 13 residues in the CDR3. CDR3 DNA sequence: TGTGCCAGCAGCCCTACAGGGAGAGGCGAGCAGTACTTC. Its protein product is CASSPTGRGEQYF.

The chain has TRBV9 and TRBJ2-1; D unresolved. The CDR3 sequence is 18 residues long. Germline assignment: CDR1 SGDLS and CDR2 YYNGEE. Trimming left V 0 bases short and J 0 bases short, with 16 bases between. The CDR3 DNA is TGTGCCAGCAGCGTAGTTGGCCAGCCGAGGAGCTCCTACAATGAGCAGTTCTTC. It translates to CASSVVGQPRSSYNEQFF.

This clone showed up just a few times. This chain connects TRBV7-9 to TRBJ1-5; tentative D call: TRBD1 (5 bases). The germline V gene encodes CDR1 SEHNR and CDR2 FQNEAQ (reference sequence). V was cut by 0 bases and J by 0 bases, with 15 bases left in between. CDR3 length: 18 amino acids. CDR3 region: CASSLAGPVNYSNQPQHF. The CDR3 coding sequence is TGTGCCAGCAGCTTAGCGGGACCCGTAAACTATAGCAATCAGCCCCAGCATTTT.

This chain joins TRBV30 and TRBJ1-2; 9 bases are a match to TRBD1. The germline gives CDR1 GTSNPN, CDR2 SVGIG (reference sequence). The CDR3 runs 11 residues. V was clipped by 8 bases and J by 4 bases; unmatched bases: 2. CDR3 in amino acids: CATGGGYGYTF. The CDR3 nucleotides read TGTGCCACAGGGGGCGGCTATGGCTACACCTTC. Supplemented by reference TRBV30 and TRBJ1-2, the full variable domain reads SQTIHQWPATLVQPVGSPLSLECTVEGTSNPNLYWYRQAAGRGLQLLFYSVGIGQISSEVPQNLSASRPQDRQFILSSKKLLLSDSGFYLCATGGGYGYTFGSGTRLTVV.

The rearrangement uses TRBV9 and TRBJ2-7, with TRBD2 as a possible D gene (6 bases). Germline loops: CDR1 SGDLS, CDR2 YYNGEE. Trimming pared 0 bases from V and 6 bases from J, leaving 16 bases between. The CDR3 has 15 residues. CDR3 residues: CASSVGGTAYFEQYF. CDR3 DNA: TGTGCCAGCAGCGTAGGCGGGACCGCCTACTTCGAGCAGTACTTC.

The chain has TRBV3-1 (or the pseudogene TRBV3-2) and TRBJ1-2, with unresolved D. Germline V lookup: CDR1 LGHDT, CDR2 YNNKEL (reference sequence). CDR3 length: 11 amino acids. Trimming left V 1 base short and J 5 bases short, with 2 bases between. CDR3 in DNA: TGTGCCAGCAGCCAAGGATATGGCTACACCTTC. Translating gives CASSQGYGYTF.

The chain recombines TRBV3-1 (or the pseudogene TRBV3-2) with TRBJ2-2; D ambiguous. Looked up from germline, CDR1 is LGHDT and CDR2 is YNNKEL (reference sequence). The CDR3 is made up of 14 amino acids. V was cut by 2 bases and J by 2 bases, with 6 bases left in between. The CDR3 DNA is TGTGCCAGCAGCCAATACGGTAACACCGGGGAGCTGTTTTTT. Translation gives CASSQYGNTGELFF.

CDR3 coding DNA: TGTGCCTGGAGTTTCGGAGAGCAGCCCCAGCATTTT. Protein sequence: CAWSFGEQPQHF. This chain links TRBV30 with TRBJ1-5; the D is unclear. Germline CDR1 is GTSNPN and CDR2 is SVGIG (reference sequence). There are 12 residues in the CDR3. V gave up 2 bases and J gave up 7 bases, with 9 bases separating them.

The chain has TRBV5-4 and TRBJ1-2; 7 bases are shared with TRBD1. Germline trimming cut 1 base from V and 8 bases from J; bases unmatched to any gene: 5. The CDR3 is 13 residues long. Per the germline V gene, CDR1 is SGHNT and CDR2 is YYREEE (reference sequence). DNA of the CDR3: TGTGCCAGCAGCTTGCAAGGGGGCGGGGGCTACACCTTC. It translates to CASSLQGGGGYTF.

CDR3 in DNA: TGTGCCAGCATTTGGACACCAGCGAACTATGGCTACACCTTC. Amino acids: CASIWTPANYGYTF. The chain uses TRBV2 and TRBJ1-2, with D possibly being TRBD1 (5 bases). The CDR3 spans 14 residues. CDR1 and CDR2 from the germline V gene are SNHLY and FYNNEI. V gave up 7 bases and J gave up 2 bases, with 14 bases separating them.

The rearrangement joins TRBV5-6 to TRBJ1-4; no clear D. CDR3 length: 13 amino acids. From germline, CDR1 is SGHDT and CDR2 YYEEEE. V was trimmed by 4 bases and J by 10 bases, leaving 14 bases between them. DNA for the CDR3: TGTGCCAGCAGCACTGGTTCTCTTGGAAAACTGTTTTTT. Its protein product is CASSTGSLGKLFF.

The chain links TRBV7-3 to TRBJ2-1; no clear D. The germline V gene encodes CDR1 SGHTA and CDR2 FQGTGA. V was trimmed by 5 bases and J by 2 bases, leaving 10 bases between them. The CDR3 covers 14 residues. The CDR3 loop is CASSPRVPYNEQFF. CDR3 sequence (DNA): TGTGCCAGCAGCCCCCGAGTCCCCTACAATGAGCAGTTCTTC.